These 8 T cell receptor beta chains were sequenced from one sample in a study of Graves' ophthalmopathy and Graves' hyperthyroidism. RNA transcripts provided the template for amplifying TCR beta CDR3 regions. HTBI primers were used in a first-round RT-PCR, which preceded a second-round multiplex PCR. TCRdb fed the multiplex PCR reads into MiXCR, producing one record per CDR3 protein. Of 600,000 to 700,000 distinct CDR3 sequences in the sample, over 40% are singletons; the top ten hold under 3.5%. The sequencing sample was made of peripheral blood. These receptors originate from an adult man with Graves' ophthalmopathy.

This clonotype was recorded many times. The gene calls are TRBV19 and TRBJ2-5; a possible D gene is TRBD1 (5 bases). This CDR3 has 15 residues. CDR1 is LNHDA, CDR2 SQIVND, per germline (reference sequence). Trimming removed 2 bases from V and 1 base from J, with 11 bases in between. As DNA, the CDR3 is TGTGCCAGTAGTATACTGACAGCCTCCCAAGAGACCCAGTACTTC. Translation gives CASSILTASQETQYF.

In the case of this clonotype: A much bigger clone sits one base away, suggesting this may be a read error. The chain joins TRBV20-1 to TRBJ2-7; D unresolved. Germline loops: CDR1 DFQATT, CDR2 SNEGSKA (reference sequence). CDR3 size: 12 residues. V was trimmed by 5 bases and J by 0 bases, leaving 8 bases between them. The CDR3 DNA reads as TGCAGTGCTCGTCATCGCTCCTACGAGCAGTACTTC. Amino acids: CSARHRSYEQYF.

This clonotype was found many times. The chain has TRBV11-2 and TRBJ2-5, with D perhaps TRBD2 (5 bases). The V gene's germline CDR1 is SGHAT and CDR2 FQNNGV. V lost 2 bases and J 3 bases, leaving 7 bases between the germline ends. The CDR3 has 13 residues. Here the CDR3 reads CASSLWREETQYF. The CDR3 region has the DNA TGTGCCAGCAGCTTATGGCGGGAAGAGACCCAGTACTTC.

The gene calls are TRBV2 and TRBJ2-7; 7 bases are a match to TRBD1. CDR1 SNHLY and CDR2 FYNNEI come from the germline V gene. V was clipped by 5 bases and J by 3 bases; unmatched bases: 10. The CDR3 spans 15 residues. The CDR3 DNA reads as TGTGCCAGCAGTCCCCCAGGGACAGCCATCTACGAGCAGTACTTC. Its translation is CASSPPGTAIYEQYF.

In this sample, this clonotype turned up many times. In DNA, the CDR3 is TGTGCCAGCCGACTAGCGTTATATCTCGAGCAGTACTTC. Its protein product is CASRLALYLEQYF. The chain has TRBV2 and TRBJ2-7; 8 positions agree with TRBD2. V gave up 8 bases and J gave up 6 bases; unmatched junction bases: 9. The CDR3 loop spans 13 amino acids. Germline values: CDR1 SNHLY, CDR2 FYNNEI.

The chain is built from TRBV6-6 and TRBJ2-7, with a possible D match to TRBD1 (9 bases). CDR1 and CDR2 from the germline V gene are MNHNY and SVGAGI (reference sequence). The CDR3 runs 15 residues. Trimming stripped 5 bases from V and 4 bases from J, with 18 bases between. The CDR3 nucleotides read TGTGCCAGCAGTCCGGGGGGGGGACAGGGATACGAGCAGTACTTC. It translates to CASSPGGGQGYEQYF.

This clonotype has at least ten counts. The chain couples TRBV7-9 to TRBJ1-2, with D perhaps matching TRBD1 (6 bases). This CDR3 has 15 amino acids. V dropped 0 bases and J dropped 7 bases, with 15 bases sitting between them. Germline V gives CDR1 SEHNR, CDR2 FQNEAQ (reference sequence). The CDR3 nucleotides read TGTGCCAGCAGCTTAGCCAGGGGCCTTTACGGTGGCTACACCTTC. Amino acids: CASSLARGLYGGYTF.

The rearrangement joins TRBV6-4 to TRBJ1-2, with 7 bases aligning to TRBD1. V gave up 4 bases and J gave up 2 bases; unmatched junction bases: 4. Germline V gene sequence: CDR1 MRHNA, CDR2 SNTAGT. This CDR3 has 14 residues. The CDR3 DNA is TGTGCCAGCAGTGCCCCGACAGGGAACTATGGCTACACCTTC. It codes for CASSAPTGNYGYTF.